Here is one TCR beta chain with its context. Its target is unknown. The data stem from a study of T cells in localized non-small cell lung cancer. Study results and limitations: The study linked higher blood T cell density to longer overall survival. Researchers found a median around 50 of the top 100 tumor clones in adjacent lung. Exceeding tumor, uninvolved adjacent lung had the highest T cell clonality.

TCRdb keeps only in-frame clones here, not all; method: immunoSEQ multiplex PCR. Here the sample spans several thousand clones, roughly nine tenths being singletons. The CDR3 has 12 amino acids. Germline loops: CDR1 SQVTM, CDR2 ANQGSEA. The ends were cut back, 4 bases at V and 0 bases at J, with 5 bases in the middle. The sample here was peripheral blood mononuclear cells, taken before any cancer treatment. The sequence was obtained from a male donor at least 60 years old with stage II lung adenocarcinoma. This chain uses TRBV29-1 with TRBJ2-3, with D unclear. The CDR3 DNA sequence: TGCAGCGTTGCCGGTAGCACAGATACGCAGTATTTT. Translating gives CSVAGSTDTQYF.